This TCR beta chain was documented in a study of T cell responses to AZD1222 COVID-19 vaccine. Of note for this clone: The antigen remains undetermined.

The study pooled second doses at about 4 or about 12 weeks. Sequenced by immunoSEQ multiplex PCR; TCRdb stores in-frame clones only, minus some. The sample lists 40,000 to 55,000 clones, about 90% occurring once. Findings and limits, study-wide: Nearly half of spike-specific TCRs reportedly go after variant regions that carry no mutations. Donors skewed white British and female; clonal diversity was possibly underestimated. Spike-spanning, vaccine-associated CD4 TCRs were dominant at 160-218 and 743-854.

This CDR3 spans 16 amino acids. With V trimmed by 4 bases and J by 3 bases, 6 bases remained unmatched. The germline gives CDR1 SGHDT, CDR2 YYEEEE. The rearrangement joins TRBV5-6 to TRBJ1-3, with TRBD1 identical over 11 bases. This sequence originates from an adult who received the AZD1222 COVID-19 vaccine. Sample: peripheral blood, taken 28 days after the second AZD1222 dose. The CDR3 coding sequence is TGTGCCAGCAGCGGGACAGGGGGATCTTATGGAAACACCATATATTTT. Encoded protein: CASSGTGGSYGNTIYF.